The 19 T cell receptor beta chains given below trace back to one sample, sequenced in a study of cytomegalovirus exposure and HLA in healthy donors. The PCR employed 60 Vbeta primers together with 13 Jbeta primers. Generated by immunoSEQ multiplex PCR, the TCRdb table keeps only in-frame clones and is missing some. Of approximately 140,000 clones in the sample, around 78% were seen once. Sequencing was performed on PBMCs. The receptors were gathered from a man aged 35-49 years in good health and CMV-seropositive.

Concerning this clone: At one end the junction does not follow the germline gene, possibly because of a read error. The rearrangement joins TRBV7-9 to TRBJ2-1; D possibly corresponds to TRBD2 (6 bases). Germline values: CDR1 SEHNR, CDR2 FQNEAQ (reference sequence). The CDR3 runs to 13 residues. The DNA of the CDR3 is TGTTCCAGCAGCTTAGGGCTCGGCGGGATAAAGTTCTTC. This codes for CSSSLGLGGIKFF.

This clone has a handful of counts. V is TRBV6-1 and J is TRBJ2-7; the D is unclear. The CDR3 is 11 amino acids. Trimming pared 2 bases from V and 4 bases from J, leaving 3 bases between. From germline, CDR1 is MNHNS and CDR2 SASEGT. The CDR3 nucleotides are TGTGCCAGCAGTGAACCATACGAGCAGTACTTC. Protein: CASSEPYEQYF.

The chain carries TRBV5-1 and TRBJ1-4, with 8 bases matching TRBD1. Unmatched junction bases numbered 10, after V lost 0 bases and J lost 3 bases. Germline V gene sequence: CDR1 SGHRS, CDR2 YFSETQ. The CDR3 runs 18 residues. The CDR3 coding sequence is TGCGCCAGCAGCTTGGGGACAGGGTTCGTGTCGGCTAATGAAAAACTGTTTTTT. This codes for CASSLGTGFVSANEKLFF.

This clone occurred a few times. This chain links TRBV27 with TRBJ2-7, with 10 bases matching TRBD2. Germline V gives CDR1 MNHEY, CDR2 SMNVEV (reference sequence). The length of the CDR3 is 15 residues. Losses at the gene ends were 3 bases for V and 4 bases for J; bases not matched to a gene: 6. DNA of the CDR3: TGTGCCAGCAGTTTTTGGACTAGCGGAGTTTACGAGCAGTACTTC. This translates into CASSFWTSGVYEQYF.

The genes are TRBV30 and TRBJ2-6, with 11 bases that match TRBD1. The germline CDR1 and CDR2 sequences are GTSNPN and SVGIG (reference sequence). The CDR3 covers 17 residues. After removal of 3 bases from V and 0 bases from J, the junction contained 4 bases not matched to a gene. CDR3 sequence: CAWSGQGAFSGANVLTF. The DNA of the CDR3 is TGTGCCTGGAGCGGACAGGGGGCATTCTCTGGGGCCAACGTCCTGACTTTC. Full variable domain (remainder filled in from reference TRBV30 and TRBJ2-6): SQTIHQWPATLVQPVGSPLSLECTVEGTSNPNLYWYRQAAGRGLQLLFYSVGIGQISSEVPQNLSASRPQDRQFILSSKKLLLSDSGFYLCAWSGQGAFSGANVLTFGAGSRLTVL.

The rearrangement uses TRBV5-5 and TRBJ2-3, with TRBD2 matching 11 bases. Per germline, CDR1 SGHKS and CDR2 YYEKEE (reference sequence). CDR3 size: 16 residues. J lost 5 bases, V lost 4 bases, and 9 bases had no gene match. CDR3 bases: TGTGCCAGCAGCGCGGGACTAGCGGCAGGGATAGATACGCAGTATTTT. It codes for CASSAGLAAGIDTQYF.

The table lists this clone with many counts. The rearrangement uses TRBV10-3 and TRBJ2-7; 13 bases line up with TRBD2. The germline gives CDR1 ENHRY, CDR2 SYGVKD. This CDR3 is built from 16 residues. The CDR3 DNA is TGTGTCCTTCTTGGGACTAGCGGGACGATAAGGTACGAGCAGTACTTC. Translation: CVLLGTSGTIRYEQYF.

CDR3 protein: CATDRTGGEKLFF. The CDR3 nucleotides read TGTGCCACCGACCGGACAGGGGGTGAAAAACTGTTTTTT. This chain joins TRBV2 and TRBJ1-4; 10 positions agree with TRBD1. There are 13 residues in the CDR3. The germline CDR1 and CDR2 sequences are SNHLY and FYNNEI. Trimming removed 10 bases from V and 7 bases from J; junction bases left unmatched: 6.

The chain combines TRBV7-9 with TRBJ2-3; D is unresolved. Trimming took off 5 bases at V and 14 bases at J, with 5 bases between the two ends. Germline CDR1 reads SEHNR; CDR2 reads FQNEAQ (reference sequence). The CDR3 is 8 amino acids. The CDR3 here is CASSERYF. In DNA form, the CDR3 reads TGTGCCAGCAGCGAGCGGTATTTT.

The J gene is TRBJ1-4, the V gene TRBV6-5; D is undetermined. V was clipped by 0 bases and J by 7 bases, with 9 bases between them. CDR3 size: 14 residues. CDR1 and CDR2 from the germline V gene are MNHEY and SVGAGI. CDR3 sequence: CASSYSNGGEKLFF. The CDR3 bases are TGTGCCAGCAGTTACTCAAACGGTGGTGAAAAACTGTTTTTT.

V is TRBV7-3 and J is TRBJ1-1, with D possibly TRBD1 on 5 matching bases. The V gene lost 5 bases and the J gene lost 0 bases, with 13 bases spanning the gap. The V gene's germline CDR1 is SGHTA and CDR2 FQGTGA. The CDR3 contains 15 residues. The chain's CDR3 is CASSPEGRMNTEAFF. The DNA for the CDR3 is TGTGCCAGCAGCCCGGAGGGACGGATGAACACTGAAGCTTTCTTT.

The J gene is TRBJ1-3, the V gene TRBV19, with a possible D match to TRBD1 (5 bases). The V end lost 4 bases, the J end lost 9 bases, and 19 bases lay between the germline ends. Germline lookup yields CDR1 LNHDA and CDR2 SQIVND (reference sequence). The CDR3 is made up of 15 amino acids. As DNA, the CDR3 is TGTGCCAGTAGTACTCGGGTCCAGGGCTGGGGCACCATATATTTT. It specifies CASSTRVQGWGTIYF.

CDR3 residues: CASSESRRLYYEQYF. CDR3 coding DNA: TGTGCCAGCAGTGAAAGTCGCAGATTATACTACGAGCAGTACTTC. The J gene is TRBJ2-7, the V gene TRBV6-1, with unresolved D. The CDR3 totals 15 residues. The ends were cut back, 2 bases at V and 3 bases at J, with 14 bases in the middle. Germline assignment: CDR1 MNHNS and CDR2 SASEGT.

The chain carries TRBV9 and TRBJ2-2; 11 positions match TRBD2. V lost 2 bases and J lost 4; bases outside the gene matches: 1. There are 15 residues in the CDR3. CDR1 is SGDLS and CDR2 is YYNGEE in the germline V gene. CDR3 bases: TGTGCCAGCAGCGTTAGCGGGAGGGCCACCGGGGAGCTGTTTTTT. This encodes CASSVSGRATGELFF. The full variable domain, its missing parts supplied by reference TRBV9 and TRBJ2-2, is DSGVTQTPKHLITATGQRVTLRCSPRSGDLSVYWYQQSLDQGLQFLIQYYNGEERAKGNILERFSAQQFPDLHSELNLSSLELGDSALYFCASSVSGRATGELFFGEGSRLTVL.

The chain joins TRBV27 to TRBJ2-7; TRBD2 aligns across 7 bases. V lost 3 bases, J lost 5 bases, and 7 bases stayed unmatched. This CDR3 comprises 14 residues. Per the germline V gene, CDR1 is MNHEY and CDR2 is SMNVEV (reference sequence). Here the CDR3 reads CASSFGRRSDEQYF. The DNA of the CDR3 is TGTGCCAGCAGTTTCGGGAGGCGGTCGGACGAGCAGTACTTC.

This clone has only a few counts. The chain is built from TRBV23-1 and TRBJ2-7; tentative D call: TRBD1 (5 bases). TRBV23-1 is recorded as an ORF, its role being uncertain. The CDR3 covers 16 residues. V was clipped by 2 bases and J by 5 bases, with 19 bases between them. CDR3 coding DNA: TGCGCCAGCAGTCAAACCACGACTCATAGGGGCCACGAGCAGTACTTC. Protein sequence: CASSQTTTHRGHEQYF.

The chain is built from TRBV5-1 and TRBJ1-2; D is undetermined. The germline V gene has CDR1 SGHRS and CDR2 YFSETQ. The CDR3 extends over 13 amino acids. V was trimmed by 4 bases and J by 5 bases, leaving 12 bases between them. Written as DNA, the CDR3 is TGCGCCAGCAGCCAGCAGGCAGCTTATGGCTACACCTTC. Translating gives CASSQQAAYGYTF.

This clone appeared a single time. The chain links TRBV6-5 to TRBJ1-5; weak D call: TRBD1 (5 bases). The CDR3 spans 14 residues. Germline CDR1 is MNHEY and CDR2 is SVGAGI. The V end was cut by 0 bases, the J end by 7 bases, with 10 bases between. The chain's CDR3 is CASSYSKGVQPQHF. The CDR3 coding sequence is TGTGCCAGCAGTTACTCGAAAGGGGTCCAGCCCCAGCATTTT.

The chain joins TRBV27 to TRBJ1-1, with 7 bases matching TRBD1. The CDR3 consists of 14 residues. Germline assignment: CDR1 MNHEY and CDR2 SMNVEV (reference sequence). With 5 bases clipped from V and 1 base from J, the junction kept 4 bases outside the gene matches. The CDR3 reads CASSTTGSNTEAFF. CDR3 bases: TGTGCCAGCAGTACGACAGGGTCGAACACTGAAGCTTTCTTT.